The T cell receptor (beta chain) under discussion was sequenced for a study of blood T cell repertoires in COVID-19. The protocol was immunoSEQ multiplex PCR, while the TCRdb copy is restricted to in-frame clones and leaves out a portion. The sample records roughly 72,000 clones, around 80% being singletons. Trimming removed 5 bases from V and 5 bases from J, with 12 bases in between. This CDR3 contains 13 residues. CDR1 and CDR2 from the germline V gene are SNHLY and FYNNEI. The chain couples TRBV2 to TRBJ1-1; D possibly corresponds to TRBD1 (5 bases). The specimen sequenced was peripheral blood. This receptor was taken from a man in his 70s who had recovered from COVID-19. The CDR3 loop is CASSSEGRTEAFF. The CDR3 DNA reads TGTGCCAGCAGTTCCGAGGGGAGGACTGAAGCTTTCTTT.